Shown below are 32 T cell receptor beta chains from a single sample sequenced in a study of CD8+CD57+ T cells in acquired aplastic anemia. The patients chosen for sequencing had shown expansion of CD8+CD57+ cells (detected by flow cytometry). Genomic DNA provided the template from which TCR beta VDJ and CDR3 profiles were obtained. TCRdb re-called the reads with MiXCR, one entry per CDR3 protein. The sample contains 150,000 to 200,000 distinct CDR3 sequences, 40% to 50% of which appear only once. The source material was sorted CD4+, CD8+, or CD8+CD57+ T cells (not recorded which) from PBMCs. All receptors derive from a human donor with aplastic anemia.

V is TRBV20-1 and J is TRBJ1-2; D is unresolved. The CDR3 is 12 residues long. V was shortened by 1 base and J by 7 bases, with 10 bases between the two germline ends. The germline V gene encodes CDR1 DFQATT and CDR2 SNEGSKA (reference sequence). The DNA for the CDR3 is TGCAGTGCTAGAGCGGTTAGCGGTGGCTACACCTTC. As protein: CSARAVSGGYTF.

The rearrangement joins TRBV24-1 to TRBJ1-2; D unclear. Trimming removed 1 base at V and 7 bases at J, with 12 bases between. There are 14 residues in the CDR3. Per the germline V gene, CDR1 is KGHDR and CDR2 is SFDVKD. In DNA form, the CDR3 reads TGTGCCACCAGTGATTTTGACGGATCAGGTGGCTACACCTTC. This encodes CATSDFDGSGGYTF.

The V call is TRBV15, the J call TRBJ2-3; TRBD2 might be the D (5 bases). The germline V and J ends were trimmed by 0 bases and 0 bases, with 10 bases remaining between them. The CDR3 extends over 16 amino acids. The germline gives CDR1 LNHNV, CDR2 YYDKDF (reference sequence). The chain's CDR3 is CATSREPAASTDTQYF. CDR3 DNA sequence: TGTGCCACCAGCAGAGAACCAGCGGCTAGCACAGATACGCAGTATTTT.

The gene calls are TRBV2 and TRBJ2-7; possibly TRBD1 for D (7 bases). The CDR3 is 22 amino acids. V lost 1 base and J lost 1, with 32 bases in between. Germline V CDR1 and CDR2: SNHLY, FYNNEI. The CDR3 protein is CASSEGERVEKTRDSSSYEQYF. The CDR3 DNA is TGTGCCAGCAGTGAAGGGGAGCGGGTGGAAAAAACCCGGGACAGCTCTTCCTACGAGCAGTACTTC.

The rearrangement uses TRBV7-9 and TRBJ2-3; D remains unclear. CDR1 and CDR2 (germline): SEHNR, FQNEAQ (reference sequence). There are 13 residues in the CDR3. With 5 bases removed from V and 0 bases from J, the gap between germline ends came to 6 bases. The CDR3 coding sequence is TGTGCCAGCAGCACGCACAGCACAGATACGCAGTATTTT. Translation gives CASSTHSTDTQYF. Together with reference TRBV7-9 and TRBJ2-3, the CDR3 gives the full variable domain: DTGVSQNPRHKITKRGQNVTFRCDPISEHNRLYWYRQTLGQGPEFLTYFQNEAQLEKSRLLSDRFSAERPKGSFSTLEIQRTEQGDSAMYLCASSTHSTDTQYFGPGTRLTVL.

The chain couples TRBV6-1 to TRBJ1-6; D is unresolved. The CDR3 is 16 amino acids. Trimming cost V 6 bases and J 6 bases, with 18 bases left between them. Per the germline V gene, CDR1 is MNHNS and CDR2 is SASEGT. CDR3 region: CASSQTRGLINSPLHF. The CDR3 bases are TGTGCCAGCAGCCAAACCCGGGGATTGATTAATTCACCCCTCCACTTT.

The CDR3 sequence is CSVKEVSYGYTF. CDR3 coding DNA: TGCAGCGTAAAGGAAGTAAGCTATGGCTACACCTTC. The V gene is TRBV29-1, the J gene TRBJ1-2; D gene ambiguous. The CDR3 sequence is 12 residues long. Germline V lookup: CDR1 SQVTM, CDR2 ANQGSEA. With 6 bases removed from V and 4 bases from J, the gap between germline ends came to 12 bases.

This clonotype was counted between two and nine times. The junction departs from the called germline gene at one end, perhaps through a read error. The rearrangement joins TRBV19 to TRBJ2-3; no firm D call. Germline CDR1 and CDR2: LNHDA and SQIVND (reference sequence). This CDR3 is 14 amino acids long. As DNA, the CDR3 is TGTTCCAGTAGTATACCTCCGAGCACAGATACGCAGTATTTT. Translation gives CSSSIPPSTDTQYF.

Ten or more counts support this clonotype. CDR3 residues: CASSVDLAGAGDEQFF. The CDR3 coding sequence is TGTGCCAGCAGCGTAGACTTAGCGGGAGCAGGGGATGAGCAGTTCTTC. V usage is TRBV9 and J usage is TRBJ2-1; 9 bases fit TRBD2. There are 16 residues in the CDR3. V trimming: 0 bases; J trimming: 8 bases; junction bases outside the gene matches: 9. Germline loops: CDR1 SGDLS, CDR2 YYNGEE.

J is TRBJ2-1 and V is TRBV24-1; D may be TRBD1 (5 bases). CDR1 and CDR2 (germline): KGHDR, SFDVKD. The CDR3 contains 15 residues. V was cut by 3 bases and J by 9 bases, with 17 bases left in between. The CDR3 is CATSDRTGGYFEQFF. Here the CDR3 DNA reads TGTGCCACCAGTGATAGAACAGGTGGTTACTTTGAGCAGTTCTTC.

The chain employs TRBV7-2 and TRBJ2-7, with 13 bases fitting TRBD2. V shed 3 bases, J shed 3 bases, and the junction held 2 bases outside the gene matches. The length of the CDR3 is 15 residues. CDR1 is SGHTA, CDR2 FQGNSA, per germline. The CDR3, as DNA: TGTGCCAGCAGCTTCGGGACTAGCGGGGTCTACGAGCAGTACTTC. It yields the protein CASSFGTSGVYEQYF.

The chain employs TRBV12-3 or TRBV12-4 and TRBJ1-1, with unresolved D. Trimming stripped 8 bases from V and 0 bases from J, with 10 bases between. The CDR3 runs 13 residues. The CDR3 reads CASRNFMNTEAFF. The CDR3 DNA follows: TGTGCCAGCCGGAACTTCATGAACACTGAAGCTTTCTTT.

The rearrangement joins TRBV29-1 to TRBJ2-5; 9 bases are shared with TRBD2. Germline lookup yields CDR1 SQVTM and CDR2 ANQGSEA. After removal of 0 bases from V and 7 bases from J, the junction contained 9 bases not matched to a gene. This CDR3 spans 15 amino acids. The CDR3 spells CSVEDLSGGTSTQYF. The CDR3 nucleotides read TGCAGCGTTGAAGATCTGAGCGGGGGGACATCGACCCAGTACTTC. Together with reference TRBV29-1 and TRBJ2-5, the CDR3 gives the full variable domain: SAVISQKPSRDICQRGTSLTIQCQVDSQVTMMFWYRQQPGQSLTLIATANQGSEATYESGFVIDKFPISRPNLTFSTLTVSNMSPEDSSIYLCSVEDLSGGTSTQYFGPGTRLLVL.

The gene calls are TRBV5-4 and TRBJ2-3, with D possibly being TRBD2 (6 bases). The CDR3 is 18 residues long. Germline CDR1 reads SGHNT; CDR2 reads YYREEE (reference sequence). V lost 1 base to trimming and J lost 0 bases, with 18 bases between them. The CDR3 DNA sequence: TGTGCCAGCAGCTTGTTCCCATTGGTAGCGGCAAGCACAGATACGCAGTATTTT. As protein: CASSLFPLVAASTDTQYF.

Concerning this clonotype: A read error is possible here, since a much larger clone lies one base away. The chain has TRBV3-1 and TRBJ1-2, with D perhaps TRBD1 (6 bases). CDR3 length: 15 amino acids. Germline CDR1 and CDR2: LGHDT and YNNKEL (reference sequence). V gave up 4 bases and J gave up 4 bases, with 16 bases separating them. The CDR3 protein is CASSRDYRVAYGYTF. For the CDR3, the DNA is TGTGCCAGCAGCCGAGACTACAGGGTGGCCTATGGCTACACCTTC.

The rearrangement uses TRBV4-1 and TRBJ2-5, with D possibly matching TRBD2 (6 bases). V was cut by 4 bases and J by 0 bases, with 12 bases left in between. CDR1 is MGHRA, CDR2 YSYEKL, per germline. This CDR3 contains 15 residues. The CDR3 here is CASSPWWTNQETQYF. The CDR3 nucleotides read TGCGCCAGCAGCCCGTGGTGGACTAACCAAGAGACCCAGTACTTC.

In this sample, this clonotype turned up many times. The chain links TRBV4-2 to TRBJ2-1; TRBD2 is a possible D gene (5 bases). The V end lost 4 bases, the J end lost 4 bases, and 14 bases lay between the germline ends. The CDR3 spans 15 residues. CDR1 and CDR2 from the germline V gene are LGHNA and YNFKEQ. The CDR3 loop reads CASSPTSRDYNEQFF. Here the CDR3 DNA reads TGTGCCAGCAGCCCGACTTCGAGGGATTACAATGAGCAGTTCTTC.

The table lists this clonotype with a few counts. The rearrangement links TRBV27 to TRBJ2-7; a weak D match, TRBD1 (7 bases). This CDR3 spans 14 amino acids. Germline values: CDR1 MNHEY, CDR2 SMNVEV (reference sequence). V lost 2 bases and J lost 9, with 17 bases in between. CDR3 in amino acids: CASSLTFGGGGQYF. In DNA form, the CDR3 reads TGTGCCAGCAGTTTAACATTTGGAGGGGGCGGGCAGTACTTC.

This rearrangement joins TRBV9 to TRBJ2-5, with 8 bases matching TRBD1. Trimming at V came to 2 bases and at J to 2 bases, leaving 2 bases not matched to a gene. This CDR3 region has 14 residues. CDR1 is SGDLS and CDR2 is YYNGEE in the germline V gene. CDR3 region: CASSVRQGQETQYF. The CDR3 DNA reads TGTGCCAGCAGCGTTAGACAGGGGCAAGAGACCCAGTACTTC. Complete variable domain (other parts from reference TRBV9 and TRBJ2-5): DSGVTQTPKHLITATGQRVTLRCSPRSGDLSVYWYQQSLDQGLQFLIQYYNGEERAKGNILERFSAQQFPDLHSELNLSSLELGDSALYFCASSVRQGQETQYFGPGTRLLVL.

There are a few counts of this clonotype. The chain has TRBV12-3 or TRBV12-4 and TRBJ1-1; D perhaps matches TRBD1 (5 bases). CDR3 length equals 12 residues. With 10 bases removed from V and 6 bases from J, the gap between germline ends came to 15 bases. The CDR3 spells CAIESGGAEAFF. The CDR3 coding sequence is TGTGCCATCGAGTCGGGGGGAGCTGAAGCTTTCTTT.

This clonotype was counted only a few times. The chain is built from TRBV5-1 and TRBJ2-7, with D perhaps matching TRBD1 (5 bases). V lost 2 bases and J lost 3, with 9 bases in between. The CDR3 runs to 13 residues. Germline V lookup: CDR1 SGHRS, CDR2 YFSETQ. The DNA for the CDR3 is TGCGCCAGCAGCTTCCGACAGAACTACGAGCAGTACTTC. This encodes CASSFRQNYEQYF.

The chain is built from TRBV9 and TRBJ2-1; 9 bases fit TRBD2. V lost 2 bases, J lost 5 bases, and 5 bases stayed unmatched. CDR1 and CDR2 (germline): SGDLS, YYNGEE. This CDR3 spans 15 amino acids. CDR3 sequence: CASSVFAGGHNEQFF. CDR3 coding DNA: TGTGCCAGCAGCGTCTTCGCGGGGGGGCACAATGAGCAGTTCTTC. The full variable domain, in which reference TRBV9 and TRBJ2-1 provide the parts outside the CDR3, is DSGVTQTPKHLITATGQRVTLRCSPRSGDLSVYWYQQSLDQGLQFLIQYYNGEERAKGNILERFSAQQFPDLHSELNLSSLELGDSALYFCASSVFAGGHNEQFFGPGTRLTVL.

This clonotype appeared many times. This chain connects TRBV9 to TRBJ1-2; 9 bases fit TRBD1. V was clipped by 3 bases and J by 5 bases; unmatched bases: 8. This CDR3 comprises 15 residues. CDR1 is SGDLS and CDR2 is YYNGEE in the germline V gene. CDR3 residues: CASSAHRGQAYGYTF. The CDR3 DNA follows: TGTGCCAGCAGCGCTCACAGGGGGCAGGCATATGGCTACACCTTC.

The chain couples TRBV11-2 to TRBJ2-3; the match to TRBD2 covers 15 bases. Germline V gene data show CDR1 as SGHAT and CDR2 as FQNNGV. The CDR3 extends over 17 amino acids. J gave up 6 bases and V 6 bases, and 10 bases lay outside the gene matches. CDR3 sequence: CASSSGLAGGNVDTQYF. The CDR3 DNA sequence: TGTGCCAGCAGTTCTGGACTAGCGGGAGGGAATGTTGATACGCAGTATTTT.

The V and J genes are TRBV28 and TRBJ2-7, with 7 bases that match TRBD1. The CDR3 consists of 16 residues. V shed 5 bases, J shed 3 bases, and the junction held 13 bases outside the gene matches. The germline CDR1 and CDR2 sequences are MDHEN and SYDVKM. The CDR3 protein is CASSLDRATVSYEQYF. CDR3 coding DNA: TGTGCCAGCAGTCTAGACAGGGCCACTGTCAGCTACGAGCAGTACTTC.

V and J are TRBV19 and TRBJ1-1; D is unclear. V was cut by 5 bases and J by 5 bases, with 12 bases left in between. Germline V CDR1 and CDR2: LNHDA, SQIVND (reference sequence). The CDR3 contains 13 residues. The CDR3 region is CASSSNIGTEAFF. The CDR3 coding sequence is TGTGCCAGTAGTTCAAACATAGGGACTGAAGCTTTCTTT.

This rearrangement joins TRBV20-1 to TRBJ1-5, with D unresolved. Trimming left V 3 bases short and J 6 bases short, with 9 bases between. The V gene's germline CDR1 is DFQATT and CDR2 SNEGSKA (reference sequence). The CDR3 length is 12 residues. CDR3 loop: CSASGRGQPQHF. The DNA of the CDR3 is TGCAGTGCTAGTGGGCGGGGTCAGCCCCAGCATTTT.

This clonotype appeared a few times. Likely a read error: the CDR3 ends without its conserved phenylalanine or tryptophan. This rearrangement joins TRBV6-5 to TRBJ2-2; no definite D call. This CDR3 has 13 residues. Germline assignment: CDR1 MNHEY and CDR2 SVGAGI. V lost 3 bases and J lost 6, with 8 bases in between. CDR3 DNA: TGTGCCAGCAGTTATAGTCCCGCCGGGGAGCTGTTTTCT. This codes for CASSYSPAGELFS.

The chain is built from TRBV11-2 and TRBJ2-3, with D perhaps TRBD1 or TRBD2 (5 bases each). Germline V CDR1 and CDR2: SGHAT, FQNNGV. This CDR3 is built from 16 residues. Trimming stripped 1 base from V and 1 base from J, with 12 bases between. The CDR3 loop reads CASSLVAGTGTDTQYF. CDR3 coding DNA: TGTGCCAGCAGCTTAGTCGCAGGGACGGGCACAGATACGCAGTATTTT.

The gene calls are TRBV30 and TRBJ2-2, with 8 bases identical to TRBD2. The germline V gene has CDR1 GTSNPN and CDR2 SVGIG (reference sequence). Trimming took 3 bases from V and 6 from J; bases not matched to a gene: 6. The CDR3 has 14 residues. CDR3 residues: CAWRKAGEAGELFF. The CDR3 DNA sequence: TGTGCCTGGAGAAAAGCGGGAGAGGCCGGGGAGCTGTTTTTT.

The rearrangement links TRBV2 to TRBJ2-3; the D gene is possibly TRBD1 (6 bases). The CDR3 loop spans 15 amino acids. Germline-derived CDR1 and CDR2 are SNHLY and FYNNEI. With 2 bases removed from V and 5 bases from J, the gap between germline ends came to 14 bases. The CDR3 is CASSEQGLPGDTQYF. CDR3 nucleotide sequence: TGTGCCAGCAGTGAACAGGGGCTCCCAGGAGATACGCAGTATTTT.

The gene calls are TRBV27 and TRBJ2-5; no definite D call. The germline V gene encodes CDR1 MNHEY and CDR2 SMNVEV (reference sequence). The CDR3 runs to 13 residues. Trimming pared 0 bases from V and 5 bases from J, leaving 7 bases between. CDR3 sequence: CASSLSVGETQYF. The CDR3 DNA is TGTGCCAGCAGTTTATCAGTGGGGGAGACCCAGTACTTC.